This T cell receptor (beta chain) was recorded in a study of regulatory T cells in long-lasting Graves disease. V gave up 7 bases and J gave up 4 bases, with 11 bases separating them. The CDR3 has 13 amino acids. CDR1 is MDHEN and CDR2 is SYDVKM in the germline V gene. This clonotype was observed a few times. Libraries of TCR beta came from iRepertoire HTBI primers plus Arm-PCR of CDR3 regions. TCRdb used MiXCR to reprocess the multiplex PCR reads, holding one entry per CDR3 protein. This sample has about 470,000 distinct CDR3 sequences, with around 14% found just once. Time point described: newly diagnosed GD, antithyroid drugs for less than 3 months. The authors made the TCR library using RNA they extracted from PBMCs. The sample was also linked to a second study, of T cells in Graves' hyperthyroidism and ophthalmopathy.

This specimen consisted of peripheral blood mononuclear cells (PBMCs), obtained at new diagnosis, from a patient treated with antithyroid drugs. The chain uses TRBV28 and TRBJ1-3; D may be TRBD1 (6 bases). The sequence came from a woman aged 25-40 years with Graves disease. CDR3 region: CASKGVLGNTIYF. DNA of the CDR3: TGTGCCAGCAAGGGGGTTTTGGGAAACACCATATATTTT. Supplemented by reference TRBV28 and TRBJ1-3, the full variable domain reads DVKVTQSSRYLVKRTGEKVFLECVQDMDHENMFWYRQDPGLGLRLIYFSYDVKMKEKGDIPEGYSVSREKKERFSLILESASTNQTSMYLCASKGVLGNTIYFGEGSWLTVV.